The rows below give T cell receptor beta chains drawn from one sample of a study of blood T cell repertoires in COVID-19. TCRdb's table, derived via immunoSEQ multiplex PCR, lists solely in-frame clones and lacks some. The sample carries roughly 200,000 clones, about 86% recorded once. Sequenced sample: peripheral blood. The receptors originated from a man aged 18 to 29 with active or convalescent COVID-19. Each CDR3 is given with its conserved first and last residue. D genes are given only for firm matches. Not all rows give a size; the values are once, few, many and, for expanded clones, a class.

J gene,clone size,V gene,D gene,CDR3 protein,CDR3 DNA
TRBJ2-1,-,TRBV29-1,TRBD1,CSVPGQGTSYNEQFF,TGCAGCGTGCCCGGACAGGGGACCTCCTACAATGAGCAGTTCTTC
TRBJ2-5,-,TRBV5-6,-,CASSFRGSQETQYF,TGTGCCAGCAGCTTCAGGGGAAGCCAAGAGACCCAGTACTTC
TRBJ1-2,-,TRBV19,-,CASSIGQSNYGYTF,TGTGCCAGTAGTATAGGGCAGTCTAACTATGGCTACACCTTC
TRBJ1-2,-,TRBV6-6,-,CASRLQGHGYTF,TGTGCCAGCAGACTACAGGGCCATGGCTACACCTTC
TRBJ1-1,-,TRBV23-1,-,CASSQSDPRGTEAFF,TGCGCCAGCAGTCAATCGGACCCTCGGGGCACTGAAGCTTTCTTT
TRBJ2-7,-,TRBV30,TRBD1,CAWTPGTGARGGEQYF,TGTGCCTGGACTCCCGGGACAGGGGCACGTGGGGGCGAGCAGTACTTC
TRBJ1-1,-,TRBV28,-,CASSLADMNTEAFF,TGTGCCAGCAGTTTGGCAGACATGAACACTGAAGCTTTCTTT
TRBJ1-5,once,TRBV28,TRBD1,CASSPRPDRGQWGNQPQHF,TGTGCCAGCAGTCCACGCCCGGACAGGGGGCAATGGGGCAATCAGCCCCAGCATTTT
TRBJ1-1,-,TRBV5-1,-,CASSLVGGENTEAFF,TGCGCCAGCAGCTTGGTAGGAGGTGAGAACACTGAAGCTTTCTTT
TRBJ1-3,-,TRBV4-1,-,CASSQDPNRRNTIYF,TGCGCCAGCAGCCAAGATCCGAACCGGAGGAACACCATATATTTT
TRBJ2-7,-,TRBV6-5,-,CASSPTVYEQYF,TGTGCCAGCAGCCCAACAGTCTACGAGCAGTACTTC
TRBJ2-7,-,TRBV16,TRBD2,CASSQSGIAGGQQYF,TGTGCCAGCAGCCAATCCGGAATAGCGGGAGGACAGCAGTACTTC
TRBJ2-7,few,TRBV6-6,TRBD1,CASSQKLTGTGSYEQYF,TGTGCCAGCAGTCAAAAGCTGACAGGGACGGGCTCCTACGAGCAGTACTTC
TRBJ2-1,-,TRBV11-3,-,CASSLHRQTQEQFF,TGTGCCAGCAGCCTTCACCGACAGACCCAGGAGCAGTTCTTC
TRBJ2-7,once,TRBV7-2,-,CASSLTPQGREQYF,TGTGCCAGCAGCTTAACCCCCCAGGGTCGCGAGCAGTACTTC
TRBJ2-5,-,TRBV11-2,-,CASSPPVVQLETQYF,TGTGCCAGCAGCCCTCCGGTCGTCCAACTAGAGACCCAGTACTTC
TRBJ1-1,-,TRBV4-3,-,CASSQDLQGLMNTEAFF,TGCGCCAGCAGCCAAGATCTGCAGGGCCTCATGAACACTGAAGCTTTCTTT
TRBJ2-5,once,TRBV12-3/TRBV12-4,-,CASSLGLRETQYF,TGTGCCAGCAGTTTAGGTTTGCGAGAGACCCAGTACTTC
TRBJ1-4,-,TRBV16,-,CASSQYRGSNEKLFF,TGTGCCAGCAGCCAATATCGGGGGTCTAATGAAAAACTGTTTTTT
TRBJ1-3,-,TRBV7-2,TRBD1,CASSRGTGVSGNTIYF,TGTGCCAGCAGCCGGGGGACAGGGGTTTCTGGAAACACCATATATTTT
TRBJ1-2,-,TRBV11-2,-,CASSRSWESGRGGYTF,TGTGCCAGCAGCCGTTCCTGGGAGTCAGGGAGGGGTGGCTACACCTTC
TRBJ2-1,-,TRBV5-1,-,CASSLEQASKNEQFF,TGCGCCAGCAGCTTGGAACAGGCAAGTAAGAATGAGCAGTTCTTC
TRBJ1-2,-,TRBV19,-,CASSIRSENYGYTF,TGTGCCAGTAGTATCCGATCGGAGAACTATGGCTACACCTTC
TRBJ2-7,-,TRBV30,TRBD1,CAWTPGQNYEQYF,TGTGCCTGGACCCCGGGACAGAACTACGAGCAGTACTTC
TRBJ1-1,-,TRBV6-5,-,CASRPLINTEAFF,TGTGCCAGCAGACCACTCATAAACACTGAAGCTTTCTTT
TRBJ1-5,-,TRBV28,-,CATLRGLRPQHF,TGTGCCACACTGCGGGGCTTAAGGCCCCAGCATTTT
TRBJ1-5,-,TRBV27,-,CASSQGRGQPQHF,TGTGCCAGCAGCCAGGGTCGGGGGCAGCCCCAGCATTTT
TRBJ2-2,-,TRBV29-1,TRBD2,CSAPSGTNTGELFF,TGCAGCGCCCCTAGCGGAACGAACACCGGGGAGCTGTTTTTT
TRBJ2-3,-,TRBV7-3,TRBD1,CASSSEPDRASTDTQYF,TGTGCCAGCAGCTCCGAACCCGACAGGGCGAGCACAGATACGCAGTATTTT
TRBJ1-2,-,TRBV5-1,-,CASSLPGADNYGYTF,TGCGCCAGCAGCCTGCCTGGGGCAGATAACTATGGCTACACCTTC
TRBJ2-3,-,TRBV30,-,CAWRGSTDTQYF,TGTGCCTGGCGGGGGAGCACAGATACGCAGTATTTT
TRBJ2-5,-,TRBV7-2,-,CASKQGVSETQYF,TGTGCCAGCAAACAGGGAGTGTCCGAGACCCAGTACTTC
TRBJ2-6,-,TRBV10-2,TRBD1,CASSGMRTGGRDSGANVLTF,TGCGCCAGCAGCGGGATGAGGACAGGGGGGCGAGACTCTGGGGCCAACGTCCTGACTTTC
TRBJ2-7,-,TRBV7-2,TRBD1,CASSPGQGKGDTYEQYF,TGTGCCAGCAGCCCTGGACAGGGGAAGGGGGACACCTACGAGCAGTACTTC
TRBJ2-3,-,TRBV18,-,CASSPPGAGRSDTQYF,TGTGCCAGCTCACCCCCAGGCGCGGGACGCTCAGATACGCAGTATTTT
TRBJ2-5,once,TRBV7-2,-,CASSFGSGRETQYF,TGTGCCAGCAGCTTTGGAAGCGGGCGAGAGACCCAGTACTTC
TRBJ2-1,-,TRBV6-6,-,CASMGVKEVNEQFF,TGTGCCAGCATGGGAGTAAAGGAAGTCAATGAGCAGTTCTTC
TRBJ1-2,-,TRBV7-2,-,CASSLLRDYGYTF,TGTGCCAGCAGCTTACTGCGGGACTATGGCTACACCTTC